The next 32 T cell receptor beta chains were all read from a single sample in a study of memory CD4+ T cells and cytomegalovirus serostatus (dated by TCRdb to between 2018 and 2021). Single viable CD3+CD4+CD8-CD45RO+ cells were sorted as memory CD4+ T cells on a FACSAria II. Preparation of the library involved the immunoSEQ multiplex PCR assay. TCRdb carries this immuneACCESS record with in-frame sequences only. Its versions omit some clonotypes, under half of them owing to an unresolved V gene in the studies checked, with the rest unexplained. This sample gives some 73,000 clones in total; roughly 78% of them show up just once. Together, the top ten hold 2.5% to 3% of the sample. What was sequenced was memory CD4+ T cells from blood. These receptors came from an adult in good health and CMV-seropositive.

The J gene is TRBJ2-7, the V gene TRBV11-2; 12 bases map to TRBD2. Looked up from germline, CDR1 is SGHAT and CDR2 is FQNNGV. The CDR3 runs to 15 residues. J lost 3 bases, V lost 5 bases, and 5 bases had no gene match. CDR3 sequence (DNA): TGTGCCAGCAGCGTAAGGACTAGCGGGGACTACGAGCAGTACTTC. It is translated as CASSVRTSGDYEQYF.

The chain employs TRBV28 and TRBJ2-7; 11 bases map to TRBD1. The germline V gene encodes CDR1 MDHEN and CDR2 SYDVKM. Trimming removed 8 bases from V and 1 base from J; junction bases left unmatched: 7. The length of the CDR3 is 15 residues. CDR3 in amino acids: CASVSRDRGSYEQYF. In DNA form, the CDR3 reads TGTGCCAGCGTCTCCCGGGACAGGGGGTCCTACGAGCAGTACTTC.

This clone was picked up a small number of times. This sequence joins TRBV5-4 and TRBJ2-1; perhaps TRBD2 as D (7 bases). The CDR3 is made up of 17 amino acids. Trimming removed 4 bases from V and 1 base from J, with 18 bases in between. CDR1 is SGHNT, CDR2 YYREEE, per germline (reference sequence). CDR3 sequence reads: CASSGSTRGPSYNEQFF. CDR3 in DNA: TGTGCCAGCAGCGGTTCGACGCGGGGGCCTTCCTACAATGAGCAGTTCTTC.

The V and J genes are TRBV9 and TRBJ1-5; 10 nucleotides match TRBD1. CDR1 and CDR2 (germline): SGDLS, YYNGEE. The CDR3 is made up of 14 amino acids. The V gene end was trimmed by 4 bases and the J gene end by 4 bases; junction bases not matched to a gene: 2. The CDR3 here is CASSPDRGNQPQHF. CDR3 coding DNA: TGTGCCAGCAGCCCGGACAGGGGGAATCAGCCCCAGCATTTT.

The genes are TRBV28 and TRBJ2-5, with TRBD1 matching 7 bases. Germline loops: CDR1 MDHEN, CDR2 SYDVKM. V shed 5 bases, J shed 1 base, and the junction held 7 bases outside the gene matches. The CDR3 totals 15 residues. The CDR3 DNA reads TGTGCCAGCAGTCGCGGACAGGTCACCCAAGAGACCCAGTACTTC. Amino acid sequence: CASSRGQVTQETQYF.

This chain uses TRBV28 with TRBJ1-5; the D is unclear. This CDR3 has 14 residues. Germline CDR1 MDHEN, CDR2 SYDVKM. Trimming took off 3 bases at V and 8 bases at J, with 14 bases between the two ends. Here the CDR3 DNA reads TGTGCCAGCAGTTTGTCGGGGAGATTTAAGCCCCAGCATTTT. It specifies CASSLSGRFKPQHF.

The V gene is TRBV19, the J gene TRBJ1-5; D unclear. CDR3 length: 14 residues. V gave up 4 bases and J gave up 0 bases, with 7 bases separating them. Germline V gene data show CDR1 as LNHDA and CDR2 as SQIVND (reference sequence). The CDR3: CASSTHYSNQPQHF. CDR3 in DNA: TGTGCCAGTAGTACCCATTATAGCAATCAGCCCCAGCATTTT. Drawing the rest from reference TRBV19 and TRBJ1-5, the complete variable domain is DGGITQSPKYLFRKEGQNVTLSCEQNLNHDAMYWYRQDPGQGLRLIYYSQIVNDFQKGDIAEGYSVSREKKESFPLTVTSAQKNPTAFYLCASSTHYSNQPQHFGDGTRLSIL.

Concerning this clone itself: A junction end diverges from the germline sequence, so it may reflect a read error. The chain recombines TRBV7-2 with TRBJ2-1, with 10 bases that match TRBD2. This CDR3 has 14 residues. CDR1 and CDR2 from the germline V gene are SGHTA and FQGNSA. The CDR3 loop is CASTLAGAYNEQFF. CDR3 coding DNA: TGTGCTAGCACGCTAGCGGGGGCCTACAATGAGCAGTTCTTC. The whole variable domain, filled in from reference TRBV7-2 and TRBJ2-1, reads GAGVSQSPSNKVTEKGKDVELRCDPISGHTALYWYRQSLGQGLEFLIYFQGNSAPDKSGLPSDRFSAERTGGSVSTLTIQRTQQEDSAVYLCASTLAGAYNEQFFGPGTRLTVL.

This rearrangement joins TRBV11-3 to TRBJ2-7, with D hard to call. Germline assignment: CDR1 SGHNT and CDR2 YENEEA. The CDR3 has 12 amino acids. V lost 7 bases and J lost 5, with 12 bases in between. The CDR3 reads CASTFSVHEQYV. The CDR3 DNA sequence: TGTGCCAGCACCTTCTCCGTCCACGAGCAGTACGTC.

This clone was seen a few times. V and J are TRBV5-8 and TRBJ1-1; D not resolved. The CDR3 has 13 amino acids. Trimming took 2 bases from V and 7 from J, leaving 12 bases between them. Germline-derived CDR1 and CDR2 are SGHTS and YDEGEE. CDR3 DNA: TGTGCCAGCAGCTTTAGGGAGGTGGGTGAAGCTTTCTTT. Protein: CASSFREVGEAFF.

This clone was recorded many times. This chain uses TRBV30 with TRBJ1-1; D call uncertain. Trimming took off 1 base at V and 6 bases at J, with 6 bases between the two ends. Germline V gives CDR1 GTSNPN, CDR2 SVGIG (reference sequence). CDR3 size: 11 residues. Written as DNA, the CDR3 is TGTGCCTGGAGTGCACGGGCTGAAGCTTTCTTT. The encoded protein is CAWSARAEAFF.

This clone has more than one count but fewer than ten. The chain uses TRBV29-1 and TRBJ1-5; D remains unclear. The CDR3 covers 12 residues. The germline CDR1 and CDR2 sequences are SQVTM and ANQGSEA. Trimming pared 4 bases from V and 5 bases from J, leaving 9 bases between. CDR3 amino acids: CSVGLPDQPQHF. The CDR3 nucleotides are TGCAGCGTTGGACTCCCGGATCAGCCCCAGCATTTT. Combining the CDR3 with reference TRBV29-1 and TRBJ1-5 gives the whole variable domain SAVISQKPSRDICQRGTSLTIQCQVDSQVTMMFWYRQQPGQSLTLIATANQGSEATYESGFVIDKFPISRPNLTFSTLTVSNMSPEDSSIYLCSVGLPDQPQHFGDGTRLSIL.

The chain joins TRBV19 to TRBJ1-5; tentatively, D is TRBD1 (5 bases). Trimming shortened V by 6 bases and J by 7 bases, and 16 bases separated the two germline ends. The CDR3 runs 14 residues. CDR1 LNHDA and CDR2 SQIVND come from the germline V gene (reference sequence). The chain's CDR3 is CASRLGGLYQPQHF. Written as DNA, the CDR3 is TGTGCCAGTAGACTCGGGGGGTTATACCAGCCCCAGCATTTT.

The chain uses TRBV9 and TRBJ1-2, with D possibly matching TRBD1 (6 bases). The CDR3 covers 16 residues. The V gene lost 0 bases and the J gene lost 4 bases, with 16 bases spanning the gap. The germline V gene has CDR1 SGDLS and CDR2 YYNGEE. In nucleotides, the CDR3 is TGTGCCAGCAGCGTAGATGGCAGGGGTCTCCTCTATGGCTACACCTTC. Its protein product is CASSVDGRGLLYGYTF.

The genes are TRBV18 and TRBJ2-5; D not resolved. Trimming took 5 bases from V and 3 from J, leaving 4 bases between them. CDR3 size: 11 residues. The germline CDR1 and CDR2 sequences are KGHSH and LQKENI. The CDR3 bases are TGTGCCAGCTCAAGCAAAGAGACCCAGTACTTC. This translates into CASSSKETQYF.

The chain uses TRBV18 and TRBJ1-4, with D uncertain. Per germline, CDR1 KGHSH and CDR2 LQKENI. The ends were cut back, 3 bases at V and 6 bases at J, with 17 bases in the middle. The CDR3 sequence is 16 residues long. The CDR3 region is CASSPSGRTRDEKLFF. The CDR3 nucleotides read TGTGCCAGCTCACCGTCCGGGAGAACGAGGGATGAAAAACTGTTTTTT.

V is TRBV5-4 and J is TRBJ2-1; tentatively, D is TRBD2 (5 bases). The length of the CDR3 is 15 residues. V lost 3 bases to trimming and J lost 7 bases, with 17 bases between them. Germline V gene lookup returns CDR1 SGHNT and CDR2 YYREEE (reference sequence). CDR3 residues: CASSSKRRTLNEQFF. The CDR3 DNA follows: TGTGCCAGCAGCTCGAAGCGGAGAACCCTGAATGAGCAGTTCTTC.

This chain connects TRBV5-1 to TRBJ1-2; unclear D gene. Trimming removed 5 bases at V and 6 bases at J, with 14 bases between. Germline V CDR1 and CDR2: SGHRS, YFSETQ. The CDR3 has 13 amino acids. CDR3 DNA sequence: TGCGCCAGCAGTTTGAGTTATCAGGATGGCTACACCTTC. As protein: CASSLSYQDGYTF. Variable domain in full (rest from reference TRBV5-1 and TRBJ1-2): KAGVTQTPRYLIKTRGQQVTLSCSPISGHRSVSWYQQTPGQGLQFLFEYFSETQRNKGNFPGRFSGRQFSNSRSEMNVSTLELGDSALYLCASSLSYQDGYTFGSGTRLTVV.

This clone has a handful of counts. The V and J genes are TRBV10-3 and TRBJ1-2; 12 nucleotides match TRBD1. V lost 9 bases and J lost 10; bases outside the gene matches: 9. Germline loops: CDR1 ENHRY, CDR2 SYGVKD. The CDR3 runs 13 residues. In DNA form, the CDR3 reads TGTGCCATAGATTCCGGGACAGGGGGCGCCTACACCTTC. This translates into CAIDSGTGGAYTF.

The rearrangement links TRBV18 to TRBJ2-3; no reliable D call. Germline V lookup: CDR1 KGHSH, CDR2 LQKENI. The CDR3 runs to 14 residues. V dropped 3 bases and J dropped 2 bases, with 9 bases sitting between them. The DNA of the CDR3 is TGTGCCAGCTCACCCTTAAAAGTCACAGATACGCAGTATTTT. It codes for CASSPLKVTDTQYF. The full variable domain, its missing parts supplied by reference TRBV18 and TRBJ2-3, is NAGVMQNPRHLVRRRGQEARLRCSPMKGHSHVYWYRQLPEEGLKFMVYLQKENIIDESGMPKERFSAEFPKEGPSILRIQQVVRGDSAAYFCASSPLKVTDTQYFGPGTRLTVL.

This clone was detected once. The chain couples TRBV5-1 to TRBJ1-1; TRBD1 is a possible D gene (5 bases). The V end lost 3 bases, the J end lost 0 bases, and 12 bases lay between the germline ends. Germline V gene sequence: CDR1 SGHRS, CDR2 YFSETQ. The CDR3 is made up of 15 amino acids. For the CDR3, the DNA is TGCGCCAGCAGCTGGGGGGACGCGTTGAACACTGAAGCTTTCTTT. Translated, it gives CASSWGDALNTEAFF.

The chain is built from TRBV18 and TRBJ2-7, with 7 bases that match TRBD2. The length of the CDR3 is 14 residues. The V gene end was trimmed by 3 bases and the J gene end by 2 bases; junction bases not matched to a gene: 4. CDR1 is KGHSH and CDR2 is LQKENI in the germline V gene. CDR3 amino acids: CASSPSGTTYEQYV. The CDR3 nucleotides read TGTGCCAGCTCACCTTCCGGGACTACCTACGAGCAGTACGTC.

The chain has TRBV7-9 and TRBJ2-5, with D tentatively TRBD2 (5 bases). Between the trimmed V and J ends, which lost 3 bases and 2 bases, there was a span of 7 bases. This CDR3 spans 13 amino acids. Germline CDR1 is SEHNR and CDR2 is FQNEAQ (reference sequence). CDR3 nucleotides: TGTGCCAGCAGCTTTGGACTGCAAGAGACCCAGTACTTC. Translated: CASSFGLQETQYF.

The chain carries TRBV11-3 and TRBJ1-5; D uncertain. V lost 3 bases and J lost 5, with 8 bases in between. The CDR3 is 13 amino acids. CDR1 and CDR2 (germline): SGHNT, YENEEA. The DNA for the CDR3 is TGTGCCAGCAGCTTCGGGATCGATCAGCCCCAGCATTTT. Its translation: CASSFGIDQPQHF. The full variable domain, its missing parts supplied by reference TRBV11-3 and TRBJ1-5, is EAGVVQSPRYKIIEKKQPVAFWCNPISGHNTLYWYLQNLGQGPELLIRYENEEAVDDSQLPKDRFSAERLKGVDSTLKIQPAELGDSAVYLCASSFGIDQPQHFGDGTRLSIL.

The chain recombines TRBV6-6 with TRBJ1-1; perhaps TRBD1 as D (5 bases). V was cut by 4 bases and J by 5 bases, with 11 bases left in between. Germline V lookup: CDR1 MNHNY, CDR2 SVGAGI (reference sequence). The CDR3 extends over 13 amino acids. The CDR3 spells CASSFDPGTEAFF. DNA for the CDR3: TGTGCCAGCAGTTTCGACCCAGGGACTGAAGCTTTCTTT.

J is TRBJ1-1 and V is TRBV18; no reliable D call. The V gene's germline CDR1 is KGHSH and CDR2 LQKENI. V was shortened by 0 bases and J by 4 bases, with 9 bases between the two germline ends. The CDR3 runs to 14 residues. The CDR3 DNA reads as TGTGCCAGCTCACCACCATCAGTAAGCACTGAAGCTTTCTTT. Translated, it gives CASSPPSVSTEAFF. Drawing the rest from reference TRBV18 and TRBJ1-1, the complete variable domain is NAGVMQNPRHLVRRRGQEARLRCSPMKGHSHVYWYRQLPEEGLKFMVYLQKENIIDESGMPKERFSAEFPKEGPSILRIQQVVRGDSAAYFCASSPPSVSTEAFFGQGTRLTVV.

V and J are TRBV6-6 and TRBJ2-7, with TRBD2 matching 11 bases. The V gene's germline CDR1 is MNHNY and CDR2 SVGAGI (reference sequence). Losses at the gene ends were 0 bases for V and 11 bases for J; bases not matched to a gene: 12. The CDR3 sequence is 16 residues long. CDR3 in amino acids: CASSYSPTSGVLWKYV. CDR3 nucleotides: TGTGCCAGCAGTTACTCGCCGACTAGCGGGGTCCTCTGGAAGTACGTC.

The chain carries TRBV28 and TRBJ1-2; no reliable D call. Trimming stripped 8 bases from V and 5 bases from J, with 12 bases between. Germline CDR1 and CDR2: MDHEN and SYDVKM. There are 12 residues in the CDR3. The CDR3 DNA sequence: TGTGCCAGCCGAACTCCCGATTATGGCTACACCTTC. Translation: CASRTPDYGYTF.

The chain couples TRBV18 to TRBJ1-3; no definite D call. Trimming stripped 2 bases from V and 1 base from J, with 9 bases between. The CDR3 consists of 15 residues. CDR1 KGHSH and CDR2 LQKENI come from the germline V gene. CDR3 nucleotide sequence: TGTGCCAGCTCACCATCTCCAGATTCTGGAAACACCATATATTTT. Translation gives CASSPSPDSGNTIYF.

The V and J genes are TRBV7-9 and TRBJ2-6; TRBD2 is a possible D gene (6 bases). The germline V gene has CDR1 SEHNR and CDR2 FQNEAQ (reference sequence). V was cut by 0 bases and J by 2 bases, with 8 bases left in between. The CDR3 has 16 residues. DNA for the CDR3: TGTGCCAGCAGCTTAGCGTGGGGGGCTGGGGCCAACGTCCTGACTTTC. Protein product: CASSLAWGAGANVLTF.

The rearrangement joins TRBV6-5 to TRBJ2-1; tentative D call: TRBD2 (5 bases). Germline assignment: CDR1 MNHEY and CDR2 SVGAGI. The CDR3 loop spans 14 amino acids. V dropped 5 bases and J dropped 2 bases, with 10 bases sitting between them. CDR3 sequence (DNA): TGTGCCAGCAGTCCGTCCGGGACCTACAATGAGCAGTTCTTC. The encoded protein is CASSPSGTYNEQFF.

This clone was detected a few times. This chain links TRBV6-1 with TRBJ2-7, with a weak D call TRBD1 (6 bases). There are 15 residues in the CDR3. The germline V gene encodes CDR1 MNHNS and CDR2 SASEGT. Trimming removed 2 bases from V and 0 bases from J, with 11 bases in between. CDR3 sequence (DNA): TGTGCCAGCAGTGAACAGGGGATGAGCTCCTACGAGCAGTACTTC. This gives the protein CASSEQGMSSYEQYF.